This is a list of T cell receptor beta chains from one sample in a study of T cells after yellow fever vaccination. In TCRdb, the 5' RACE reads were re-called with MiXCR into one record per CDR3 protein. The sample carries 200,000 to 300,000 distinct CDR3 sequences, 5.5% to 8.5% recorded once. The material was CD4+ T cells sorted from PBMCs, obtained on the day of the yellow fever booster vaccination. The receptors stem from a man aged 30-40 years who received the YFV17D yellow fever vaccine. The CDR3 runs from the conserved cysteine through the conserved F or W. A D gene is named only where the DNA matches it firmly. Clone sizes are given selectively: once, few, many, or a class where the clone is expanded.

D gene	clone size	V gene	J gene	CDR3 protein	CDR3 DNA
TRBD1	many	TRBV28	TRBJ2-7	CASSSTGTGIPYEQYF	TGTGCCAGCAGTTCGACGGGGACAGGCATTCCCTACGAGCAGTACTTC
TRBD2	-	TRBV10-3	TRBJ2-5	CAIASGGETQYF	TGTGCCATTGCCAGCGGGGGGGAGACCCAGTACTTC
-	many	TRBV18	TRBJ2-3	CASSQTLLATADTQYF	TGTGCCAGCTCACAAACGCTACTAGCCACTGCAGATACGCAGTATTTT
TRBD1	-	TRBV5-5	TRBJ1-2	CASSLAGQGAGYGYTF	TGTGCCAGCAGCTTGGCGGGACAGGGGGCAGGCTATGGCTACACCTTC
-	many	TRBV5-6	TRBJ2-3	CASRPASVTDTQYF	TGTGCCAGCAGGCCCGCTAGCGTCACAGATACGCAGTATTTT
-	many	TRBV18	TRBJ2-7	CASSRLEDEQYF	TGTGCCAGCTCACGGTTAGAGGACGAGCAGTACTTC
TRBD2	-	TRBV20-1	TRBJ2-2	CSARLAGVGTGELFF	TGCAGTGCTAGGCTAGCGGGAGTTGGCACCGGGGAGCTGTTTTTT
-	many	TRBV20-1	TRBJ2-3	CSARVPRIGTDTQYF	TGCAGTGCTAGAGTCCCCAGGATTGGCACAGATACGCAGTATTTT
-	many	TRBV11-3	TRBJ2-1	CASSLGERNEQFF	TGTGCCAGCAGCTTAGGCGAGCGGAATGAGCAGTTCTTC
-	many	TRBV28	TRBJ2-7	CASSPPGSLLHEQYF	TGTGCCAGCAGCCCACCTGGGAGCCTTCTCCACGAGCAGTACTTC
TRBD1	few	TRBV20-1	TRBJ2-7	CSGTGDYEQYF	TGCAGCGGGACAGGGGACTACGAGCAGTACTTC
-	many	TRBV21-1	TRBJ2-2	CASSKGRRGQGSTGELFF	TGTGCCAGCAGCAAAGGGCGACGGGGACAGGGGAGCACCGGGGAGCTGTTTTTT
-	many	TRBV7-2	TRBJ2-3	CASSSGEGTDTQYF	TGTGCCAGCAGCTCGGGAGAGGGCACAGATACGCAGTATTTT
-	-	TRBV12-3/TRBV12-4	TRBJ1-2	CATSDGGYTTTF	TGTGCCACCTCTGACGGGGGGTACACGACCACCTTC
TRBD2	few	TRBV24-1	TRBJ2-1	CATSGTSGRRNEQFF	TGTGCCACCAGCGGGACTAGCGGGAGGAGGAATGAGCAGTTCTTC
TRBD2	-	TRBV6-1	TRBJ2-1	CASTLSGSPYNEQFF	TGTGCCAGCACCCTTAGCGGGAGTCCCTACAATGAGCAGTTCTTC
-	-	TRBV20-1	TRBJ2-1	CSGRDYREWSYNEQFF	TGCAGTGGTAGAGATTACCGGGAGTGGTCCTACAATGAGCAGTTCTTC
TRBD2	medium-sized	TRBV20-1	TRBJ2-7	CSATGGRYEQYF	TGCAGTGCTACGGGGGGGAGATACGAGCAGTACTTC
TRBD2	-	TRBV5-1	TRBJ2-3	CASSLELAGEVQGTDTQYF	TGCGCCAGCAGCTTGGAGCTAGCGGGAGAAGTCCAAGGCACAGATACGCAGTATTTT
TRBD1	-	TRBV6-1	TRBJ2-5	CAKGRDSQETQYF	TGTGCCAAAGGAAGGGACAGCCAAGAGACCCAGTACTTC
-	-	TRBV9	TRBJ2-1	CASSLGDWGREQFF	TGTGCCAGCAGTTTAGGGGATTGGGGTCGGGAGCAGTTCTTC
-	many	TRBV7-9	TRBJ2-7	CASNPGEQYF	TGTGCCAGCAACCCCGGGGAGCAGTACTTC
TRBD2	many	TRBV15	TRBJ2-7	CATRSTSFAYEQYF	TGTGCCACCAGGTCGACTAGCTTCGCCTACGAGCAGTACTTC
TRBD1	-	TRBV18	TRBJ2-1	CASSEGQGSYNEQFF	TGTGCCAGCTCAGAGGGACAGGGCTCCTACAATGAGCAGTTCTTC
-	-	TRBV5-4	TRBJ2-3	CASSSRRADTQYF	TGTGCCAGCAGCAGCCGGCGGGCAGATACGCAGTATTTT
-	few	TRBV28	TRBJ1-2	CASRPRGPNYGYTF	TGTGCCAGCAGACCCAGGGGACCTAACTATGGCTACACCTTC
TRBD2	-	TRBV7-2	TRBJ2-7	CATRKSGSSYEQYF	TGTGCCACCCGAAAAAGCGGGAGCTCCTACGAGCAGTACTTC
TRBD1	many	TRBV20-1	TRBJ1-6	CSASRDRASPLHF	TGCAGTGCTAGTAGGGACAGGGCGTCACCCCTCCACTTT
-	many	TRBV12-3/TRBV12-4	TRBJ2-3	CASSLALRADTQYF	TGTGCCAGCAGTTTAGCGCTTCGCGCAGATACGCAGTATTTT